These 9 T cell receptor beta chains were all obtained from the same sample, sequenced in a study of T cells in Graves' hyperthyroidism and ophthalmopathy (dated by TCRdb to the late 2010s). Library prep was done by multiplex PCR. The run used an Illumina HiSeq 2000. TCR beta CDR3 regions were amplified from RNA transcripts. The TCR CDR3 was subjected to a first round of RT-PCR using the HTBI primer set and the Qiagen OneStep RT-PCR kit. Using fastp at Q25 and MiXCR, TCRdb reprocessed the public reads and kept productive beta chains. Identical CDR3 proteins give one entry, which carries the most common genes and DNA. The sample data list over 500,000 distinct CDR3 sequences, and 14% of these were observed just once. The ten largest clones add up to approximately 15% of the sample. Sequencing used blood. The origin of the receptors is a woman aged 40 to 50 with Graves' hyperthyroidism.

This clonotype was counted ten times or more. This sequence joins TRBV30 and TRBJ2-7; D call uncertain. Trimming took 3 bases from V and 0 from J, leaving 12 bases between them. This CDR3 has 14 residues. The germline V gene encodes CDR1 GTSNPN and CDR2 SVGIG (reference sequence). The CDR3 here is CAWRRVPSSYEQYF. As DNA, the CDR3 is TGTGCCTGGAGACGGGTCCCGAGCTCCTACGAGCAGTACTTC. The variable domain in full, with the rest retrieved from reference TRBV30 and TRBJ2-7, is SQTIHQWPATLVQPVGSPLSLECTVEGTSNPNLYWYRQAAGRGLQLLFYSVGIGQISSEVPQNLSASRPQDRQFILSSKKLLLSDSGFYLCAWRRVPSSYEQYFGPGTRLTVT.

CDR3 amino acids: CASSLQESKHIQYF. In DNA form, the CDR3 reads TGTGCCAGCAGCTTGCAGGAGTCGAAACACATTCAGTACTTC. V usage is TRBV7-9 and J usage is TRBJ2-4; D not resolved. CDR1 and CDR2 (germline): SEHNR, FQNEAQ (reference sequence). The length of the CDR3 is 14 residues. Between the trimmed V and J ends, which lost 3 bases and 8 bases, there was a span of 14 bases.

This clonotype showed up just a few times. The V gene is TRBV14, the J gene TRBJ1-6; D is undetermined. The V end was cut by 5 bases, the J end by 9 bases, with 11 bases between. Germline loops: CDR1 SGHDN, CDR2 FVKESK. The CDR3 has 13 residues. The CDR3 protein is CASSFDVGSPLHF. CDR3 nucleotide sequence: TGTGCCAGCAGCTTTGACGTTGGTTCACCCCTCCACTTT.

Ten or more counts support this clonotype. This rearrangement joins TRBV5-1 to TRBJ2-7, with TRBD1 matching 10 bases. This CDR3 is 15 amino acids long. Trimming cost V 5 bases and J 5 bases; bases outside gene matches: 10. The germline V gene has CDR1 SGHRS and CDR2 YFSETQ. For the CDR3, the DNA is TGCGCCAGCAGGAAACCGGGACAGGGGAGGGACGAGCAGTACTTC. Amino acid sequence: CASRKPGQGRDEQYF.

The table lists this clonotype with a few counts. The chain uses TRBV2 and TRBJ2-2, with D perhaps matching TRBD1 or TRBD2 (5 bases each). CDR3 length: 15 amino acids. Germline-derived CDR1 and CDR2 are SNHLY and FYNNEI. The germline V and J ends were trimmed by 9 bases and 3 bases, with 17 bases remaining between them. CDR3: CASKLGVQDTGELFF. CDR3 DNA: TGTGCCAGTAAACTGGGGGTACAGGACACCGGGGAGCTGTTTTTT.

This clonotype was found many times. The chain uses TRBV6-1 and TRBJ2-3, with 10 positions matching TRBD2. The CDR3 loop spans 19 amino acids. Trimming removed 4 bases from V and 1 base from J; junction bases left unmatched: 14. CDR1 MNHNS and CDR2 SASEGT come from the germline V gene. In DNA form, the CDR3 reads TGTGCCAGCAGTGGGCAGGGGCGCGGACTAGCGGAGGGCACAGATACGCAGTATTTT. It translates to CASSGQGRGLAEGTDTQYF.

This clonotype has a count of ten or more. The chain couples TRBV29-1 to TRBJ2-7, with 12 positions matching TRBD2. Germline assignment: CDR1 SQVTM and CDR2 ANQGSEA. The junction had 13 bases not matched to a gene; V was cut back by 4 bases and J by 6 bases. The CDR3 runs to 16 residues. CDR3 in amino acids: CSVAVPGLAGLGEQYF. CDR3 in DNA: TGCAGCGTTGCCGTTCCGGGACTAGCGGGTCTGGGCGAGCAGTACTTC.

The chain couples TRBV7-9 to TRBJ2-7, with 9 nucleotides matching TRBD2. The germline V gene encodes CDR1 SEHNR and CDR2 FQNEAQ (reference sequence). V was pared by 5 bases and J by 3 bases, with 11 bases of the junction left unmatched. The CDR3 length is 16 residues. The CDR3 region is CASSSVGVLAGYEQYF. CDR3 bases: TGTGCCAGCAGCAGTGTAGGGGTACTAGCGGGCTACGAGCAGTACTTC. Filled out from reference TRBV7-9 and TRBJ2-7, the complete variable domain reads DTGVSQNPRHKITKRGQNVTFRCDPISEHNRLYWYRQTLGQGPEFLTYFQNEAQLEKSRLLSDRFSAERPKGSFSTLEIQRTEQGDSAMYLCASSSVGVLAGYEQYFGPGTRLTVT.

Many counts were recorded for this clonotype. The chain has TRBV11-2 and TRBJ1-5; the D is unclear. The germline V gene encodes CDR1 SGHAT and CDR2 FQNNGV. The CDR3 has 14 amino acids. V lost 0 bases and J lost 4, with 7 bases in between. CDR3 DNA sequence: TGTGCCAGCAGCTTAGAGTGTTGTAATCAGCCCCAGCATTTT. It yields the protein CASSLECCNQPQHF.